This T cell receptor (beta chain) was found in a study of vaccination and CD4 T cells after COVID-19. Notes on the study in general: The median SARS-CoV-2-reactive clonotype number increased from around 21 to 38, without statistical significance.

Researchers used the Oncomine TCR Beta short-read assay to sequence DNA from cultured CD4+ T cells. One entry per CDR3 protein results from TCRdb running MiXCR on the PCR reads. The sample contains 25,000 to 30,000 distinct CDR3 sequences, around 60% of which appear only once. Comments on this clonotype: Its antigen is unidentified.

Treatment specified: roughly ten-day PBMC culture with coronavirus spike peptide pools or control peptides (ViraFEST assay). For ViraFEST, peptide pools expanded antigen-specific T cells, after which the TCRs were sequenced. The source is a human donor who received a COVID-19 vaccine. Specimen: CD4+ T cells from blood, cultured in vitro, collected after SARS-CoV-2 vaccination.

CDR3 sequence: CSARDPGSGNTIYF. The CDR3 nucleotides read TGCAGTGCTAGAGATCCAGGATCTGGAAACACCATATATTTT. The chain carries TRBV20-1 and TRBJ1-3, with D unresolved. The CDR3 consists of 14 residues. Trimming shortened V by 0 bases and J by 1 base, and 7 bases separated the two germline ends. Germline-derived CDR1 and CDR2 are DFQATT and SNEGSKA (reference sequence).